This T cell receptor beta chain was sequenced during a study of cytomegalovirus exposure and HLA in healthy donors. Broader study findings: The only immune exposure information that was available was CMV serostatus.

The PCR had 60 Vbeta and 13 Jbeta primers. Assay: immunoSEQ multiplex PCR; the TCRdb copy retains only in-frame clones and omits some. The sample contains 100,000 to 150,000 clones, around 81% of which appear only once. About this clone itself: Its specificity is not known.

Germline-derived CDR1 and CDR2 are SGHTA and FQGNSA. The CDR3 sequence is 15 residues long. The V end was cut by 4 bases, the J end by 0 bases, with 10 bases between. This chain joins TRBV7-2 and TRBJ2-1; D is perhaps TRBD1 (6 bases). This TCR came from a woman between 45 and 65 years old in good health and CMV-seronegative. Sequenced material: PBMCs. CDR3 in amino acids: CASSSRGISYNEQFF. The CDR3, as DNA: TGTGCCAGCAGCTCCAGGGGCATCTCCTACAATGAGCAGTTCTTC.